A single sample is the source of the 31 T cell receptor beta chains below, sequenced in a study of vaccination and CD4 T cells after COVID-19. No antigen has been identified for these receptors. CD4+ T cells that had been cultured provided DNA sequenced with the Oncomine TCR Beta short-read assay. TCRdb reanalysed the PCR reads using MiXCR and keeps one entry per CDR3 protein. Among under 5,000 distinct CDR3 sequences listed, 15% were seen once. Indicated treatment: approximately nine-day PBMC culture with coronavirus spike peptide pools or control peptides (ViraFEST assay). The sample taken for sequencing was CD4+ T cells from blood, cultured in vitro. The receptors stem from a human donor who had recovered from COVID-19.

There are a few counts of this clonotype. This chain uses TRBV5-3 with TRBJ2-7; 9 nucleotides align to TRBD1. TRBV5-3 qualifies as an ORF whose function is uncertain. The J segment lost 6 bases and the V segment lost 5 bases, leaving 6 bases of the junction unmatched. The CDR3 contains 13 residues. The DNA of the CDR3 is TGTGCCAGAAGGATAGGGACAGGGACCGAGCAGTACTTC. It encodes CARRIGTGTEQYF.

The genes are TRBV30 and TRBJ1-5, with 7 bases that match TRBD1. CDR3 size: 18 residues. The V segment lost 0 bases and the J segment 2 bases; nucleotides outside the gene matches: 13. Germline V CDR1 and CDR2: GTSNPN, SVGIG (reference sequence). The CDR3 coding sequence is TGTGCCTGGAGTGTACATTGGACAGGAGATATAGGCAATCAGCCCCAGCATTTT. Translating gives CAWSVHWTGDIGNQPQHF.

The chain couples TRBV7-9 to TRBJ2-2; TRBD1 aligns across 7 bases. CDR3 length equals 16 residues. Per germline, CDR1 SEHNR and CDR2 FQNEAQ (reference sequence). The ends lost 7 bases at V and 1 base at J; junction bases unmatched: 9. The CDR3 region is CASNLLGTVNTGELFF. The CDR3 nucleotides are TGTGCCAGCAACCTCCTAGGGACAGTGAACACCGGGGAGCTGTTTTTT. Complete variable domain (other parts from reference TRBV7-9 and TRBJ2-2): DTGVSQNPRHKITKRGQNVTFRCDPISEHNRLYWYRQTLGQGPEFLTYFQNEAQLEKSRLLSDRFSAERPKGSFSTLEIQRTEQGDSAMYLCASNLLGTVNTGELFFGEGSRLTVL.

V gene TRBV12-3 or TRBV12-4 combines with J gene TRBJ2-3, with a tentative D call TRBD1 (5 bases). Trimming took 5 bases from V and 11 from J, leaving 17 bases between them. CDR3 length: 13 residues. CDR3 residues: CASSTGPIGEQYF. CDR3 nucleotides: TGTGCCAGCAGTACTGGACCCATAGGGGAGCAGTATTTT.

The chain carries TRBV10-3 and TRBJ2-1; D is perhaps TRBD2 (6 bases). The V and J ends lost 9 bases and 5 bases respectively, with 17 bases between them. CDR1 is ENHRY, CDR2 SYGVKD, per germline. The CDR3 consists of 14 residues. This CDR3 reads CAISDGPGDNEQFF. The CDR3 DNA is TGTGCCATTTCAGACGGCCCGGGGGACAATGAGCAGTTCTTC.

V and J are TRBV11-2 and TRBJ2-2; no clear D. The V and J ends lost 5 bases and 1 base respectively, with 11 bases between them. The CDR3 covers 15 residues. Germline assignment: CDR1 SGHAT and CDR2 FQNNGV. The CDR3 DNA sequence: TGTGCCAGCAGCCGGGCGGACGTGAACACCGGGGAGCTGTTTTTT. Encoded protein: CASSRADVNTGELFF.

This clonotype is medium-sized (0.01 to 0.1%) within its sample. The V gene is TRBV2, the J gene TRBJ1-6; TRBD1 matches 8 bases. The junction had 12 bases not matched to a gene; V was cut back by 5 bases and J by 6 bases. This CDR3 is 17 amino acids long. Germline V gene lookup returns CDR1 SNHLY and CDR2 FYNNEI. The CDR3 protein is CASSRTLQGEGNSPLHF. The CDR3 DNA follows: TGTGCCAGCAGTAGGACTTTACAGGGGGAGGGTAATTCACCCCTCCACTTT. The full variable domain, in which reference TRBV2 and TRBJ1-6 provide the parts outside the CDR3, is EPEVTQTPSHQVTQMGQEVILRCVPISNHLYFYWYRQILGQKVEFLVSFYNNEISEKSEIFDDQFSVERPDGSNFTLKIRSTKLEDSAMYFCASSRTLQGEGNSPLHFGNGTRLTVT.

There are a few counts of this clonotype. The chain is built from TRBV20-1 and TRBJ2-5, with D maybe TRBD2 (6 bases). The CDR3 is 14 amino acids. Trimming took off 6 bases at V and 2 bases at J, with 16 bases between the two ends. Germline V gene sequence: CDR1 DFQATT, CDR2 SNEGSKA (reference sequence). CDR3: CSAPKGGPQETQYF. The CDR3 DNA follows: TGCAGTGCGCCAAAAGGAGGGCCGCAAGAGACCCAGTACTTC.

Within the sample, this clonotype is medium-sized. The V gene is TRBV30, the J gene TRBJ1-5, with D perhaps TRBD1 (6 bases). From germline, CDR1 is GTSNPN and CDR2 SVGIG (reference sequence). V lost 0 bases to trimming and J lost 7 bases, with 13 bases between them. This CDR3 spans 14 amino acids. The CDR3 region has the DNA TGTGCCTGGAGTGTACAGGGAGGGCGGCAGCCCCAGCATTTT. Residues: CAWSVQGGRQPQHF.

CDR3 region: CSARGGKSNEQFF. In DNA form, the CDR3 reads TGCAGTGCTAGGGGGGGGAAATCCAATGAGCAGTTCTTC. The V gene is TRBV20-1, the J gene TRBJ2-1, with 7 bases matching TRBD2. The CDR3 has 13 amino acids. Germline CDR1 and CDR2: DFQATT and SNEGSKA (reference sequence). V trimming: 3 bases; J trimming: 6 bases; junction bases outside the gene matches: 5.

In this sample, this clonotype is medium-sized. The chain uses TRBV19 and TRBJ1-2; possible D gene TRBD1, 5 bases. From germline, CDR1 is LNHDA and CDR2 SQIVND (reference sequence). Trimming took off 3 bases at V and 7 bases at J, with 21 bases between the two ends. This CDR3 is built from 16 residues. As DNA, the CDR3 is TGTGCCAGTAGTATTGGCGGGACGGCTCGGACTGGTGGCTACACCTTC. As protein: CASSIGGTARTGGYTF.

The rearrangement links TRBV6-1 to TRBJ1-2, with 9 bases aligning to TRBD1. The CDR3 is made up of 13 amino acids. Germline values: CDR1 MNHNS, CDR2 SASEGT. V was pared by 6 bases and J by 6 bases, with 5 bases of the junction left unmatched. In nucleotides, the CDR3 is TGTGCCAGCAGGGCTACAGGGGGCAATGGCTACACCTTC. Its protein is CASRATGGNGYTF.

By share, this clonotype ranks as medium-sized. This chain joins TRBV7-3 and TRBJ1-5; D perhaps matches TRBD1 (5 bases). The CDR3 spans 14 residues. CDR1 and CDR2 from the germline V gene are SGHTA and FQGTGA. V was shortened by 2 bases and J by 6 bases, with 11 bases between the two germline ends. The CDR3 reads CASSLPGRGQPQHF. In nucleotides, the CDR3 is TGTGCCAGCAGCTTACCCGGGAGGGGTCAGCCCCAGCATTTT.

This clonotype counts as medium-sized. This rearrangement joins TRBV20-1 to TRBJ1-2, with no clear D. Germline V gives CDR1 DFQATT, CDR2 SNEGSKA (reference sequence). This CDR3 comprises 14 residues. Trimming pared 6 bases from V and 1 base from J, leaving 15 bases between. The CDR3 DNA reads TGCAGTGCCCTAAGACCGACGGATAACTATGGCTACACCTTC. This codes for CSALRPTDNYGYTF.

The CDR3 sequence is CASSQQGSNEKLFF. As DNA, the CDR3 is TGTGCCAGCAGCCAACAGGGTTCTAATGAAAAACTGTTTTTT. The V call is TRBV16, the J call TRBJ1-4; D is perhaps TRBD1 (5 bases). There are 14 residues in the CDR3. Trimming removed 2 bases at V and 3 bases at J, with 7 bases between. In germline, CDR1 is KGHSY, CDR2 FQNENV.

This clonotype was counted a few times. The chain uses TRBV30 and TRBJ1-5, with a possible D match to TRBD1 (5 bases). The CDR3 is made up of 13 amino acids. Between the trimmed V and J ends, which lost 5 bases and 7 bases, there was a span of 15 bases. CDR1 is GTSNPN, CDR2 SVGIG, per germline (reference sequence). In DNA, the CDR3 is TGTGCCTGGGGCCGGGGGGGGAGGCAGCCCCAGCATTTT. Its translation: CAWGRGGRQPQHF.

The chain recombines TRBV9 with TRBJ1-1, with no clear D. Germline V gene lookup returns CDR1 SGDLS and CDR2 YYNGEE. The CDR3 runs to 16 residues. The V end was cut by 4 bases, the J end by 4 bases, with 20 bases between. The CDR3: CASSPTERRAATEAFF. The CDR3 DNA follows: TGTGCCAGCAGCCCCACCGAAAGGCGGGCGGCCACTGAAGCTTTCTTT. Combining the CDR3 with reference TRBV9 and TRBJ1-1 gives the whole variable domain DSGVTQTPKHLITATGQRVTLRCSPRSGDLSVYWYQQSLDQGLQFLIQYYNGEERAKGNILERFSAQQFPDLHSELNLSSLELGDSALYFCASSPTERRAATEAFFGQGTRLTVV.

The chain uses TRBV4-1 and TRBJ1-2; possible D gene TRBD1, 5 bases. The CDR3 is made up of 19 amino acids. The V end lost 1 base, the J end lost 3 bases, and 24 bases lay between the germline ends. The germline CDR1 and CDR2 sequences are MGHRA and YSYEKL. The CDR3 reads CASSQVILGPRSHYYGYTF. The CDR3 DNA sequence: TGCGCCAGCAGCCAAGTTATACTGGGACCGCGAAGCCATTACTATGGCTACACCTTC.

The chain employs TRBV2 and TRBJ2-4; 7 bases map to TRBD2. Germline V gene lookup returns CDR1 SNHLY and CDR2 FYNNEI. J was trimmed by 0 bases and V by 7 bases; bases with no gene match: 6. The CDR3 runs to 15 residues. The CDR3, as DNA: TGTGCCAGCATGGCTAGCGGTAAAGCCAAAAACATTCAGTACTTC. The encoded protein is CASMASGKAKNIQYF.

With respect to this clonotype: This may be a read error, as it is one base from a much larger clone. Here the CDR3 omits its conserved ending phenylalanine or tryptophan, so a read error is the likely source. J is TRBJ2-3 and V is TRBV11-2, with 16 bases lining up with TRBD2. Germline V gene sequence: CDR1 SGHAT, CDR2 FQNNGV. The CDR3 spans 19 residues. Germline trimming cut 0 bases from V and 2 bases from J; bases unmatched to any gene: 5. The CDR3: CASSLDSGTSGGVTDTQYY. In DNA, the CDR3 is TGTGCCAGCAGCTTAGACAGCGGGACTAGCGGGGGGGTCACAGATACGCAGTATTAT.

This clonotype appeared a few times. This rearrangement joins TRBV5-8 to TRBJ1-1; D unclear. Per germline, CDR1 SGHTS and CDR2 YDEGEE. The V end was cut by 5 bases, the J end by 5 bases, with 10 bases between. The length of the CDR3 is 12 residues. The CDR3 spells CASSAWETEAFF. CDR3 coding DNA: TGTGCCAGCAGTGCCTGGGAAACTGAAGCTTTCTTT.

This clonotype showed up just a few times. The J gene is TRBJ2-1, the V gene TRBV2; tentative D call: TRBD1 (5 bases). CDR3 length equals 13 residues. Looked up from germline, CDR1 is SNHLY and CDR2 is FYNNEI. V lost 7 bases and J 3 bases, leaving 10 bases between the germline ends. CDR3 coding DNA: TGTGCCAGCAAAGCCAGGGTCTACAATGAGCAGTTCTTC. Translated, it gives CASKARVYNEQFF.

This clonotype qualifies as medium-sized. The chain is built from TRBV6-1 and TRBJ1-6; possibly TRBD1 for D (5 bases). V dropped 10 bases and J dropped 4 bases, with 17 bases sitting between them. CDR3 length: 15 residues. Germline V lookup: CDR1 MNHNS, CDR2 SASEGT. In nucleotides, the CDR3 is TGTGCCACACAACAGGATCTAGTGTATAATTCACCCCTCCACTTT. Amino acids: CATQQDLVYNSPLHF.

The CDR3 loop is CASSQTRTGGAHYGYTF. The CDR3 DNA sequence: TGTGCCAGCAGCCAAACGAGGACAGGGGGCGCCCACTATGGCTACACCTTC. This sequence joins TRBV3-1 and TRBJ1-2; 11 bases align to TRBD1. CDR1 is LGHDT, CDR2 YNNKEL, per germline (reference sequence). The CDR3 totals 17 residues. V shed 2 bases and J 3 bases; nucleotides not matched to a gene: 8.

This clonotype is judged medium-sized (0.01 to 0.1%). CDR3 region: CSASSGGKNIQYF. In DNA, the CDR3 is TGCAGTGCTAGTAGCGGGGGAAAAAACATTCAGTACTTC. The gene calls are TRBV20-1 and TRBJ2-4, with 9 nucleotides matching TRBD2. The CDR3 is 13 residues long. V shed 3 bases, J shed 4 bases, and the junction held 1 base outside the gene matches. CDR1 and CDR2 (germline): DFQATT, SNEGSKA (reference sequence).

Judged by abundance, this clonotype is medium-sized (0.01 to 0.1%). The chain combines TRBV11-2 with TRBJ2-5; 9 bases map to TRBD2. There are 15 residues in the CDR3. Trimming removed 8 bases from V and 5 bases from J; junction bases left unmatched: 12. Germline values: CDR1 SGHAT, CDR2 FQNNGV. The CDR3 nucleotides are TGTGCCAGCGGTCGGCGGCTAGCGGGGCAGGAGACCCAGTACTTC. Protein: CASGRRLAGQETQYF.

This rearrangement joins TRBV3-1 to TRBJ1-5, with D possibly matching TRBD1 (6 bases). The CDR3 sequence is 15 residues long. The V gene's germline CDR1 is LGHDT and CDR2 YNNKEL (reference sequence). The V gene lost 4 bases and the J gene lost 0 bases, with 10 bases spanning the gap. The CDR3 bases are TGTGCCAGCAGCCCGGACAGTTATAGCAATCAGCCCCAGCATTTT. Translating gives CASSPDSYSNQPQHF.

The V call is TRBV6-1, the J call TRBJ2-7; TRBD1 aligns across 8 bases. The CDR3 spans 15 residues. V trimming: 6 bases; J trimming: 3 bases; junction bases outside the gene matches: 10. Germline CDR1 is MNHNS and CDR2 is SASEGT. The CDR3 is CASSVGQGAYYEQYF. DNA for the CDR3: TGTGCCAGCAGCGTTGGGCAGGGGGCCTACTACGAGCAGTACTTC.

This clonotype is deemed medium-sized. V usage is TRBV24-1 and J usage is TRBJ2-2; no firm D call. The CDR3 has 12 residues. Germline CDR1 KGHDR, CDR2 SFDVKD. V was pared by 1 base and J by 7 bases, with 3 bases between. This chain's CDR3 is CATSDFGGELFF. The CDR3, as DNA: TGTGCCACCAGTGATTTCGGCGGGGAGCTGTTTTTT.

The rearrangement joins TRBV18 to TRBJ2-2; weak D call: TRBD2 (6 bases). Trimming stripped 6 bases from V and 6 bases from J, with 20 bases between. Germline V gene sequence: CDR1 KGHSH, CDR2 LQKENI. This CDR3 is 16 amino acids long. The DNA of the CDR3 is TGTGCCAGCTCCCCAACGGCGGGAAGGCGCGCCGGGGAGCTGTTTTTT. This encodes CASSPTAGRRAGELFF. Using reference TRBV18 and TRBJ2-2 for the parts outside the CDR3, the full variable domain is NAGVMQNPRHLVRRRGQEARLRCSPMKGHSHVYWYRQLPEEGLKFMVYLQKENIIDESGMPKERFSAEFPKEGPSILRIQQVVRGDSAAYFCASSPTAGRRAGELFFGEGSRLTVL.

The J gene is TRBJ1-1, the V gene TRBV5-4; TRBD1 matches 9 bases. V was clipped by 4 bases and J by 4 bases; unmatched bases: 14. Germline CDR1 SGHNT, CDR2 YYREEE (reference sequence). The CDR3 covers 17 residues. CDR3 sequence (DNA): TGTGCCAGCAGCCAAGACAGGGGGAATTTCGGAGCCACTGAAGCTTTCTTT. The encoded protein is CASSQDRGNFGATEAFF.